The next 12 T cell receptor beta chains were all read from a single sample in a study of shared T cell receptors in the human thymus. The protocol was immunoSEQ multiplex PCR, while the TCRdb copy is restricted to in-frame clones and leaves out a portion. The sample lists 630,000 or so clones, roughly 86% occurring once. These data also featured in a second study, about human thymus T cells.

The sample consisted of thymocytes. These receptors were taken from a boy in the first two years of life with a congenital heart defect.

This sequence joins TRBV4-3 and TRBJ1-4, with 7 bases fitting TRBD1. The V and J ends lost 4 bases and 4 bases, in that order; junction bases with no gene match: 3. Germline V CDR1 and CDR2: LGHNA, YSLEER. The CDR3 covers 14 residues. The CDR3 DNA reads as TGCGCCAGCAGCCCACAGGGGCGTAATGAAAAACTGTTTTTT. Amino acid sequence: CASSPQGRNEKLFF.

The chain has TRBV25-1 and TRBJ2-7; a possible D gene is TRBD2 (6 bases). Germline assignment: CDR1 MGHDK and CDR2 SYGVNS. Deletions cut 2 bases from V and 2 bases from J, with 13 bases between. This CDR3 spans 15 amino acids. The CDR3 reads CASSEGTDSAYEQYF. CDR3 sequence (DNA): TGTGCCAGCAGTGAAGGGACTGACAGCGCCTACGAGCAGTACTTC.

This rearrangement joins TRBV19 to TRBJ2-2; 11 positions agree with TRBD2. The CDR3 consists of 15 residues. Germline V gene sequence: CDR1 LNHDA, CDR2 SQIVND (reference sequence). Losses at the gene ends were 5 bases for V and 5 bases for J; bases not matched to a gene: 4. The CDR3 sequence is CASSGTSGKTGELFF. CDR3 bases: TGTGCCAGTAGTGGGACTAGCGGAAAGACCGGGGAGCTGTTTTTT.

J is TRBJ1-2 and V is TRBV28; D call uncertain. The CDR3 contains 16 residues. The germline CDR1 and CDR2 sequences are MDHEN and SYDVKM. Trimming took off 1 base at V and 6 bases at J, with 18 bases between the two ends. CDR3 sequence (DNA): TGTGCCAGCAGTTTATCCTCCCGCAGGACGGAGGATGGCTACACCTTC. Its protein is CASSLSSRRTEDGYTF.

This sequence joins TRBV28 and TRBJ2-3; a weak D match, TRBD2 (5 bases). This CDR3 is built from 16 residues. V was cut by 2 bases and J by 0 bases, with 12 bases left in between. The germline V gene has CDR1 MDHEN and CDR2 SYDVKM. The CDR3 reads CASSLPGMVSTDTQYF. CDR3 DNA: TGTGCCAGCAGTTTACCGGGAATGGTGAGCACAGATACGCAGTATTTT.

The rearrangement joins TRBV5-8 to TRBJ2-7; a possible D gene is TRBD1 (5 bases). V lost 2 bases to trimming and J lost 3 bases, with 15 bases between them. The CDR3 totals 15 residues. Germline assignment: CDR1 SGHTS and CDR2 YDEGEE. CDR3 loop: CASSFVGRVDYEQYF. As DNA, the CDR3 is TGTGCCAGCAGCTTTGTGGGCAGGGTTGACTACGAGCAGTACTTC.

V and J are TRBV19 and TRBJ2-5, with 12 bases lining up with TRBD2. J was trimmed by 2 bases and V by 2 bases; bases with no gene match: 9. The germline V gene encodes CDR1 LNHDA and CDR2 SQIVND (reference sequence). CDR3 size: 18 residues. This chain's CDR3 is CASSITGATSGSQETQYF. For the CDR3, the DNA is TGTGCCAGTAGTATAACAGGGGCGACTAGCGGGAGTCAAGAGACCCAGTACTTC.

The V and J genes are TRBV11-2 and TRBJ2-5; the D gene is possibly TRBD2 (6 bases). The V gene lost 8 bases and the J gene lost 4 bases, with 14 bases spanning the gap. Germline CDR1 and CDR2: SGHAT and FQNNGV. CDR3 length: 13 residues. CDR3 sequence: CASSMGGRETQYF. CDR3 nucleotide sequence: TGTGCCAGCTCCATGGGGGGACGAGAGACCCAGTACTTC.

V usage is TRBV4-3 and J usage is TRBJ1-1, with unresolved D. Trimming removed 0 bases from V and 5 bases from J, with 7 bases in between. Germline values: CDR1 LGHNA, CDR2 YSLEER. The CDR3 length is 13 residues. This chain's CDR3 is CASSQDGETEAFF. The CDR3 region has the DNA TGCGCCAGCAGCCAAGATGGGGAGACTGAAGCTTTCTTT.

V usage is TRBV13 and J usage is TRBJ2-5, with D perhaps matching TRBD2 (6 bases). The V gene's germline CDR1 is PRHDT and CDR2 FYEKMQ (reference sequence). V dropped 9 bases and J dropped 5 bases, with 16 bases sitting between them. This CDR3 spans 13 amino acids. Here the CDR3 reads CARRSGVWETQYF. In DNA form, the CDR3 reads TGTGCCAGAAGATCGGGGGTTTGGGAGACCCAGTACTTC.

The chain has TRBV4-1 and TRBJ1-2, with unresolved D. V was pared by 0 bases and J by 4 bases, with 15 bases between. The CDR3 runs 16 residues. Germline CDR1 and CDR2: MGHRA and YSYEKL. The CDR3, as DNA: TGCGCCAGCAGCCAAGAAGAACAGTCGCGATTCTATGGCTACACCTTC. Translated: CASSQEEQSRFYGYTF.

The chain recombines TRBV28 with TRBJ2-7, with TRBD2 as a possible D gene (5 bases). This CDR3 has 15 residues. In germline, CDR1 is MDHEN, CDR2 SYDVKM. Trimming shortened V by 6 bases and J by 6 bases, and 21 bases separated the two germline ends. The DNA for the CDR3 is TGTGCCAGCAGCCCCCGCTCCCCCCCCCGGGGCGAGCAGTACTTC. It yields the protein CASSPRSPPRGEQYF. Filled out from reference TRBV28 and TRBJ2-7, the complete variable domain reads DVKVTQSSRYLVKRTGEKVFLECVQDMDHENMFWYRQDPGLGLRLIYFSYDVKMKEKGDIPEGYSVSREKKERFSLILESASTNQTSMYLCASSPRSPPRGEQYFGPGTRLTVT.